The next 23 T cell receptor beta chains were all read from a single sample in a study of tumor and adjacent non-tumor tissue in lung cancer. This sample's RNA came from whole unsorted tissue. A modified ARM-PCR protocol with three rounds of nested PCR amplified TCRbeta. In TCRdb, the multiplex PCR reads were re-called with MiXCR into one record per CDR3 protein. The sample lists about 200,000 distinct CDR3 sequences, around 70% occurring once. Sequencing was done on a sample of lung tumor tissue. These receptors were obtained from a man in his 60s with non-small cell lung cancer.

This sequence joins TRBV20-1 and TRBJ2-3; D uncertain. The CDR3 runs to 16 residues. Between the trimmed V and J ends, which lost 3 bases and 5 bases, there was a span of 21 bases. The V gene's germline CDR1 is DFQATT and CDR2 SNEGSKA (reference sequence). CDR3 in amino acids: CSARDWSQAGIDTQYF. CDR3 nucleotide sequence: TGCAGTGCTAGGGATTGGAGCCAGGCTGGCATAGATACGCAGTATTTT.

The chain employs TRBV20-1 and TRBJ1-5; 10 nucleotides align to TRBD1. The CDR3 covers 16 residues. V shed 3 bases and J 5 bases; nucleotides not matched to a gene: 10. Germline V gene sequence: CDR1 DFQATT, CDR2 SNEGSKA (reference sequence). CDR3 in amino acids: CSARDLDRGDHQPQHF. The CDR3, as DNA: TGCAGTGCTAGGGACCTGGACAGGGGGGACCATCAGCCCCAGCATTTT.

The gene calls are TRBV20-1 and TRBJ1-5; D perhaps matches TRBD1 (6 bases). Matching the DNA end better, TRBJ2-3 makes the J call doubtful. Germline V lookup: CDR1 DFQATT, CDR2 SNEGSKA (reference sequence). The CDR3 spans 14 residues. CDR3 sequence reads: CSASPGGKNQPQYF. The DNA of the CDR3 is TGCAGTGCTAGTCCTGGGGGCAAGAATCAGCCCCAGTATTTT.

The J gene is TRBJ2-7, the V gene TRBV20-1; D gene uncertain. CDR3 length equals 16 residues. CDR1 and CDR2 from the germline V gene are DFQATT and SNEGSKA (reference sequence). V was clipped by 0 bases and J by 0 bases, with 15 bases between them. CDR3 residues: CSARDDRHGASYEQYF. Here the CDR3 DNA reads TGCAGTGCTAGAGATGATCGACATGGCGCCTCCTACGAGCAGTACTTC.

A word on this clonotype: Relative to the germline gene, one junction end is altered; a read error may explain this. The chain uses TRBV11-2 and TRBJ2-7, with D tentatively TRBD1 or TRBD2 (5 bases each). The length of the CDR3 is 17 residues. In germline, CDR1 is SGHAT, CDR2 FQNNGV. The CDR3 DNA reads TGTGCCAGCAGCTTAGACGGAAGGGACGTGGGAATCCACGAGCAGCACTTC. It encodes CASSLDGRDVGIHEQHF.

In the case of this clonotype: A read error may produce the germline difference seen at one junction end. The rearrangement links TRBV12-3 or TRBV12-4 to TRBJ1-6; D is undetermined. The CDR3 sequence is 14 residues long. CDR3 sequence (DNA): TGTGGCAGCAGTTTCAGAGGAGGTGGATCACCCCTCCACTTT. This gives the protein CGSSFRGGGSPLHF.

The chain is built from TRBV11-3 and TRBJ2-1; D not certain. Trimming cost V 3 bases and J 6 bases, with 18 bases left between them. The length of the CDR3 is 16 residues. Per germline, CDR1 SGHNT and CDR2 YENEEA. The CDR3 spells CASSFSGTHLSNEQFF. The CDR3, as DNA: TGTGCCAGCAGCTTTTCAGGAACCCACCTCTCCAATGAGCAGTTCTTC.

This clonotype was recorded a few times. A single base separates this from a much larger clone, so it may be a read error. The chain has TRBV11-2 and TRBJ2-6; 12 bases match TRBD1. Germline V lookup: CDR1 SGHAT, CDR2 FQNNGV. The CDR3 spans 19 residues. CDR3 sequence reads: CVSSLSIGTGGAGANVLTF. The CDR3 DNA sequence: TGTGTCAGCAGCTTATCGATCGGGACAGGGGGCGCGGGGGCCAACGTCCTGACTTTC.

The chain is built from TRBV18 and TRBJ2-7; TRBD1 or TRBD2 may be the D gene (5 bases each). V lost 6 bases and J 2 bases, leaving 8 bases between the germline ends. Germline V gives CDR1 KGHSH, CDR2 LQKENI. This CDR3 has 12 residues. The DNA of the CDR3 is TGTGCCAGCTCGAGGGACGCCTACGAGCAGTACTTC. This gives the protein CASSRDAYEQYF. Drawing the rest from reference TRBV18 and TRBJ2-7, the complete variable domain is NAGVMQNPRHLVRRRGQEARLRCSPMKGHSHVYWYRQLPEEGLKFMVYLQKENIIDESGMPKERFSAEFPKEGPSILRIQQVVRGDSAAYFCASSRDAYEQYFGPGTRLTVT.

A few counts support this clonotype. This could be a read error, since a much larger clone is one nucleotide away. The chain couples TRBV6-2 or TRBV6-3 to TRBJ1-6; D not certain. The CDR3 contains 14 residues. In germline, CDR1 is MNHEY, CDR2 SVGEGT. Trimming pared 8 bases from V and 10 bases from J, leaving 18 bases between. The CDR3 nucleotides read TGTGCCAGCCGTCCGTCAGCCGACTTCTCACCCCTCCACTTT. Its translation: CASRPSADFSPLHF.

Turning to this clonotype: This could be a read error, since a much larger clone is one nucleotide away. V usage is TRBV20-1 and J usage is TRBJ2-3; 9 positions match TRBD2. In germline, CDR1 is DFQATT, CDR2 SNEGSKA (reference sequence). This CDR3 has 12 amino acids. CDR3 coding DNA: TGCAGTCTAGCGGGGAGCACAGAAACGCAGTATTTT. Translation gives CSLAGSTETQYF.

Turning to this clonotype: The junction does not match germline at one end; this may be a read error. The chain uses TRBV11-2 and TRBJ2-1; tentative D call: TRBD2 (6 bases). The CDR3 loop spans 14 amino acids. Germline V lookup: CDR1 SGHAT, CDR2 FQNNGV. As DNA, the CDR3 is TGTGTTACTCGAGCGGGCCTCTCCTACAATGAGCACTTCTTC. Translated, it gives CVTRAGLSYNEHFF.

This clonotype appeared a single time. This chain joins TRBV6-5 and TRBJ2-7; TRBD1 or TRBD2 may be the D gene (5 bases each). With 10 bases removed from V and 3 bases from J, the gap between germline ends came to 22 bases. The CDR3 spans 15 residues. The germline V gene has CDR1 MNHEY and CDR2 SVGAGI. Here the CDR3 reads CANCNGGVTGYEQYF. DNA for the CDR3: TGTGCCAACTGCAATGGGGGAGTCACTGGCTACGAGCAGTACTTC.

J is TRBJ2-3 and V is TRBV5-1; D is perhaps TRBD2 (6 bases). Trimming stripped 6 bases from V and 2 bases from J, with 19 bases between. CDR1 is SGHRS and CDR2 is YFSETQ in the germline V gene. This CDR3 contains 16 residues. CDR3 region: CASNVKEGAITDTQYF. The CDR3 DNA is TGCGCCAGCAATGTGAAGGAGGGAGCCATCACAGATACGCAGTATTTT.

The genes are TRBV24-1 and TRBJ2-5, with unresolved D. Germline loops: CDR1 KGHDR, CDR2 SFDVKD. This CDR3 has 13 amino acids. Trimming cost V 4 bases and J 7 bases, with 12 bases left between them. CDR3 sequence reads: CATSENTFGTQYF. The CDR3 region has the DNA TGTGCCACCAGTGAGAACACGTTTGGGACCCAGTACTTC.

In nucleotides, the CDR3 is TGTGCCAGCAGCTCTATCGGGGGATGCAATGAGCAGTTCTTC. Amino acids: CASSSIGGCNEQFF. V and J are TRBV11-2 and TRBJ2-1; the D gene is possibly TRBD2 (6 bases). CDR3 length: 14 residues. Trimming removed 4 bases from V and 6 bases from J, with 13 bases in between. The germline V gene has CDR1 SGHAT and CDR2 FQNNGV.

Only a few counts were recorded for this clonotype. A much larger clone lies one base from this, so it may be a read error. The CDR3 DNA reads as TGTGCCAGCAATGTGACAGGGAGGGAGCCCCAGCATTTT. Amino acids: CASNVTGREPQHF. The rearrangement joins TRBV6-5 to TRBJ1-5; 7 positions match TRBD1. CDR3 size: 13 residues. Trimming took 7 bases from V and 8 from J; bases not matched to a gene: 8. Per the germline V gene, CDR1 is MNHEY and CDR2 is SVGAGI.

At least ten counts were recorded for this clonotype. The V call is TRBV5-4, the J call TRBJ2-7, with D uncertain. The CDR3 consists of 13 residues. Trimming pared 4 bases from V and 4 bases from J, leaving 12 bases between. Per germline, CDR1 SGHNT and CDR2 YYREEE (reference sequence). The CDR3 is CASSRDSVYEQYF. The CDR3 nucleotides read TGTGCCAGCAGCCGAGACTCAGTATACGAGCAGTACTTC.

This clonotype was seen only a few times. V gene TRBV12-3 or TRBV12-4 combines with J gene TRBJ2-5; no firm D call. Deletions cut 2 bases from V and 9 bases from J, with 10 bases between. The CDR3 length is 12 residues. The CDR3 spells CASSLSTWAQYF. The DNA of the CDR3 is TGTGCCAGCAGTTTAAGCACTTGGGCCCAGTACTTC.

The chain combines TRBV30 with TRBJ1-4, with 10 positions matching TRBD1. Germline CDR1 is GTSNPN and CDR2 is SVGIG (reference sequence). Trimming took 4 bases from V and 8 from J; bases not matched to a gene: 10. The CDR3 has 15 amino acids. For the CDR3, the DNA is TGTGCCTGGAACCTCGACAGGGGGCGTCGCGAAAAACTGTTTTTT. Its translation: CAWNLDRGRREKLFF.

J is TRBJ1-2 and V is TRBV7-8; the match to TRBD1 covers 10 bases. Germline lookup yields CDR1 SGHVS and CDR2 FQNEAQ. The CDR3 spans 17 residues. The junction had 5 bases not matched to a gene; V was cut back by 1 base and J by 0 bases. The DNA of the CDR3 is TGTGCCAGCAGCTTAGGGACAGGGGGAGGGCCTAACTATGGCTACACCTTC. Its translation: CASSLGTGGGPNYGYTF. The entire variable domain, with the rest obtained from reference TRBV7-8 and TRBJ1-2, is as follows: GAGVSQSPRYKVAKRGQDVALRCDPISGHVSLFWYQQALGQGPEFLTYFQNEAQLDKSGLPSDRFFAERPEGSVSTLKIQRTQQEDSAVYLCASSLGTGGGPNYGYTFGSGTRLTVV.

Concerning this clonotype itself: One junction end disagrees with the germline gene, perhaps due to a read error. This chain uses TRBV6-5 with TRBJ2-1; no clear D gene. Germline CDR1 and CDR2: MNHEY and SVGAGI. The CDR3 has 13 residues. The CDR3, as DNA: TGTGCCTGCATGGTCGGGCTCTACAATGACCAGTTCTTC. Amino acid sequence: CACMVGLYNDQFF.

The chain is built from TRBV4-3 and TRBJ2-7; perhaps TRBD2 as D (5 bases). From germline, CDR1 is LGHNA and CDR2 YSLEER. The CDR3 sequence is 16 residues long. Trimming shortened V by 0 bases and J by 3 bases, and 15 bases separated the two germline ends. CDR3 bases: TGCGCCAGCAGCCAAGAAATAGTAGGGAGTATCTACGAGCAGTACTTC. Amino acid sequence: CASSQEIVGSIYEQYF.